The clone carrying this TCR beta chain came up many times. Antigen: not known. Diagnoses rested on clinical symptoms, serum thyroxine and TRAb, thyroid ultrasound and orbital computed tomography. The source of the PBMCs was 8.5 to 10 ml of fresh peripheral blood. The germline V gene encodes CDR1 LGHDT and CDR2 YNNKEL (reference sequence). The CDR3 sequence is 16 residues long. V was clipped by 6 bases and J by 4 bases, with 19 bases between them. These data come from a study of T cells in Graves' hyperthyroidism and ophthalmopathy. Amplified TCR beta CDR3 regions derived from RNA transcripts. Using the HTBI primer set, a first-round RT-PCR was run on the TCR CDR3. TCRdb re-derived calls from the multiplex PCR reads in MiXCR, one entry per CDR3 protein. The sample lists about 500,000 distinct CDR3 sequences; 15% to 20% were seen once. Study results and limitations: Stable hyperthyroidism and ophthalmopathy were separated using 13 V-J signatures. Ophthalmopathy was identified by the model a median roughly 6.5 months ahead of onset.

This rearrangement joins TRBV3-1 to TRBJ1-5; TRBD1 is a possible D gene (6 bases). This receptor was taken from a woman aged 30 to 39 with Graves' ophthalmopathy. Sequences were obtained from blood. This chain's CDR3 is CASSDHGTGLNQPQHF. In DNA, the CDR3 is TGTGCCAGCAGTGACCACGGTACAGGGCTAAATCAGCCCCAGCATTTT.